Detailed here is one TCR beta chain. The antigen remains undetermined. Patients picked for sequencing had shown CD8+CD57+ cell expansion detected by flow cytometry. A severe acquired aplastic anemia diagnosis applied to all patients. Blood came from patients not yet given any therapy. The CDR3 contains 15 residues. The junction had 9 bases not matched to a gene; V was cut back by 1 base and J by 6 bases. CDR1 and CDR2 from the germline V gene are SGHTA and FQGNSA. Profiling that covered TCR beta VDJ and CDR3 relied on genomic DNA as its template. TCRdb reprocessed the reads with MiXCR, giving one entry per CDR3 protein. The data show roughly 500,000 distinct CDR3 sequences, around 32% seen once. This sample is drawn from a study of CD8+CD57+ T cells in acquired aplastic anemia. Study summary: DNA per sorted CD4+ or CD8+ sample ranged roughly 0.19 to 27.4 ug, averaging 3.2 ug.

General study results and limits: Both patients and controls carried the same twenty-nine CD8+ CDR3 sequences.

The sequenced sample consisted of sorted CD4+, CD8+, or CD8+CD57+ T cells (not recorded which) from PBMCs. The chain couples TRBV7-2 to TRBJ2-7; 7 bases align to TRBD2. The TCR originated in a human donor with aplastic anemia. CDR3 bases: TGTGCCAGCAGCTTAGTATCCTTGCGGGAGCTCGAGCAGTACTTC. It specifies CASSLVSLRELEQYF.